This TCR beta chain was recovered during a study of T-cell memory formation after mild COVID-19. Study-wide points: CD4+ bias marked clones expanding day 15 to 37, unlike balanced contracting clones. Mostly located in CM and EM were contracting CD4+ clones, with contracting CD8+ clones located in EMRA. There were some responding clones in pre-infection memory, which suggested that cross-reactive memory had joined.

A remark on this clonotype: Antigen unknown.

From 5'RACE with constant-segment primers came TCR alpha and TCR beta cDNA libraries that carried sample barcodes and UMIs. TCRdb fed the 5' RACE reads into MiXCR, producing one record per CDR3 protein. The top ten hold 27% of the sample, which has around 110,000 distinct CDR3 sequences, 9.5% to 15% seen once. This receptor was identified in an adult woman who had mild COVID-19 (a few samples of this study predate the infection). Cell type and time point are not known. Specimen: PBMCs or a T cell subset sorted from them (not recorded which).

CDR3: CASNLAGNYNEQFF. CDR3 nucleotides: TGTGCCAGCAACCTAGCGGGTAACTACAATGAGCAGTTCTTC. The gene calls are TRBV12-3 or TRBV12-4 and TRBJ2-1, with 8 bases fitting TRBD2. There are 14 residues in the CDR3. V gave up 7 bases and J gave up 3 bases; unmatched junction bases: 5.